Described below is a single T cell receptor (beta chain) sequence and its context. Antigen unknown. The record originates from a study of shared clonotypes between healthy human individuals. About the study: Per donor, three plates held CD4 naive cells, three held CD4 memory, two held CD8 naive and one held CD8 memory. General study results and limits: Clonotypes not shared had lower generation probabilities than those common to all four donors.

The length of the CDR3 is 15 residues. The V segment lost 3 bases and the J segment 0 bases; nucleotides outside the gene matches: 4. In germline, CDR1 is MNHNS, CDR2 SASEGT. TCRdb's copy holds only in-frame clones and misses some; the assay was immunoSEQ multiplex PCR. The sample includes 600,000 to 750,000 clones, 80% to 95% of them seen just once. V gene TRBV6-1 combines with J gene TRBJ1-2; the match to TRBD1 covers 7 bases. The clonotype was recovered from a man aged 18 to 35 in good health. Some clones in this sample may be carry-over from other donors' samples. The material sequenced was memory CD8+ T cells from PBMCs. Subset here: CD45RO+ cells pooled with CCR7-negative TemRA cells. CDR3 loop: CASSDNRGPNYGYTF. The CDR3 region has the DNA TGTGCCAGCAGTGACAACAGGGGACCTAACTATGGCTACACCTTC.